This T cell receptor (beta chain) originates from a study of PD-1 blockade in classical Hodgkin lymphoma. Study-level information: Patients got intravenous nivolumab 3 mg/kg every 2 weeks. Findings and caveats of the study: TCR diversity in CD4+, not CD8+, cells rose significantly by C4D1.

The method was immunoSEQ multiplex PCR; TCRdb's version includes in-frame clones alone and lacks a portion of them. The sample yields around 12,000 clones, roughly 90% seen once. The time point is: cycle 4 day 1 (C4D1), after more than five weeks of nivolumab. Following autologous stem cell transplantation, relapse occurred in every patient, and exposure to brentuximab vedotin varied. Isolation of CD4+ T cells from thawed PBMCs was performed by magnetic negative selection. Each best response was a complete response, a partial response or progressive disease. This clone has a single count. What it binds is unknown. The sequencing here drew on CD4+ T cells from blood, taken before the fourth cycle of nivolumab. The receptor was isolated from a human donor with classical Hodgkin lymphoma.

CDR3 nucleotides: TGCGCCAGCAGCTTGGCCCTCTCTGCTAGCACAGATACGCAGTATTTT. Translated: CASSLALSASTDTQYF. The chain couples TRBV5-1 to TRBJ2-3; no reliable D call. This CDR3 contains 16 residues. Deletions cut 0 bases from V and 0 bases from J, with 11 bases between. Germline V gene sequence: CDR1 SGHRS, CDR2 YFSETQ. Combining the CDR3 with reference TRBV5-1 and TRBJ2-3 gives the whole variable domain KAGVTQTPRYLIKTRGQQVTLSCSPISGHRSVSWYQQTPGQGLQFLFEYFSETQRNKGNFPGRFSGRQFSNSRSEMNVSTLELGDSALYLCASSLALSASTDTQYFGPGTRLTVL.